This record looks at one TCR beta chain sequence and its context. Its specificity is not known. 60 Vbeta and 13 Jbeta primers were used in PCR. The repertoire was sequenced with immunoSEQ multiplex PCR; TCRdb's copy has only in-frame clones and lacks some. Of about 140,000 clones detected, 82% appear once; the ten largest clones hold around 2.4%. This CDR3 has 13 amino acids. Germline CDR1 and CDR2: SEHNR and FQNEAQ (reference sequence). The V and J ends lost 4 bases and 9 bases, in that order; junction bases with no gene match: 4. These data belong to a study of cytomegalovirus exposure and HLA in healthy donors. Each of the donors was a healthy bone marrow donor. Study results and caveats: A missense DCLRE1C variant was associated with V- and J-gene trimming of TCR beta chains in a later analysis, and an independent cohort replicated the association. Of the V segments, some could not be distinguished, including TRBV6-2 and TRBV6-3, and were excluded.

This TCR was recovered from a male donor in good health and CMV-seronegative. The chain carries TRBV7-9 and TRBJ1-5, with 9 bases that match TRBD1. The sequenced sample consisted of PBMCs. CDR3 residues: CASSWTGDSPQHF. The CDR3 DNA reads TGTGCCAGCAGCTGGACAGGGGATTCGCCCCAGCATTTT.